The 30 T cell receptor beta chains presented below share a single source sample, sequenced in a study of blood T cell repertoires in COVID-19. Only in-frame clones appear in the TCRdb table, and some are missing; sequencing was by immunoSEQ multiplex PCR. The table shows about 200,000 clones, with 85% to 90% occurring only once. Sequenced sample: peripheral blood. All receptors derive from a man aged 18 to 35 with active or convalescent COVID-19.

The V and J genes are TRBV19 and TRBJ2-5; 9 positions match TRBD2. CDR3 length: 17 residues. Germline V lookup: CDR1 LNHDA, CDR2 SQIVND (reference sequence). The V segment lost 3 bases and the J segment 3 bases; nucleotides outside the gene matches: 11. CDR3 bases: TGTGCCAGTAGTATGAAAGTTTTAGCGGGAGTTAAAGAGACCCAGTACTTC. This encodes CASSMKVLAGVKETQYF.

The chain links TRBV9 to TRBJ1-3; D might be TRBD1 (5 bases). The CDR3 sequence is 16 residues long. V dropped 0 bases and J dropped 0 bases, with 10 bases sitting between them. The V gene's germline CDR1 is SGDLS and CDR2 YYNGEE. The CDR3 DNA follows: TGTGCCAGCAGCGTAGCTGGGGCCAGCTCTGGAAACACCATATATTTT. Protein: CASSVAGASSGNTIYF.

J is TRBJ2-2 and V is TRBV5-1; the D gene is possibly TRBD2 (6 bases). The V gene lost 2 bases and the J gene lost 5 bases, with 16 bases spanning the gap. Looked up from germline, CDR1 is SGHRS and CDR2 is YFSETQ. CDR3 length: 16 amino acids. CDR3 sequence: CASSLRSGVGTGELFF. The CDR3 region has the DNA TGCGCCAGCAGCTTACGGTCGGGAGTGGGTACCGGGGAGCTGTTTTTT. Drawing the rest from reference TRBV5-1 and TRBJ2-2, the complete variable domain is KAGVTQTPRYLIKTRGQQVTLSCSPISGHRSVSWYQQTPGQGLQFLFEYFSETQRNKGNFPGRFSGRQFSNSRSEMNVSTLELGDSALYLCASSLRSGVGTGELFFGEGSRLTVL.

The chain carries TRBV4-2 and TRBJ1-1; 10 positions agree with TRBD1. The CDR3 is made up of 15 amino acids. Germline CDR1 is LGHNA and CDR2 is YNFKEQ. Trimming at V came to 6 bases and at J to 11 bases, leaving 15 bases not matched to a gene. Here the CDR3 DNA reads TGTGCCAGCAGGTCCCCCGGGACAGGGGATATCCAGGCTTTCTTT. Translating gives CASRSPGTGDIQAFF.

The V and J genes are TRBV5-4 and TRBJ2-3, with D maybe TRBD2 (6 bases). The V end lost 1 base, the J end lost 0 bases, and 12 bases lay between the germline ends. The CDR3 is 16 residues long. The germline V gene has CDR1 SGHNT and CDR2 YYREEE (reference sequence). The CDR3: CASSLTLATSTDTQYF. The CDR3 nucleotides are TGTGCCAGCAGCTTGACTCTAGCGACTAGCACAGATACGCAGTATTTT.

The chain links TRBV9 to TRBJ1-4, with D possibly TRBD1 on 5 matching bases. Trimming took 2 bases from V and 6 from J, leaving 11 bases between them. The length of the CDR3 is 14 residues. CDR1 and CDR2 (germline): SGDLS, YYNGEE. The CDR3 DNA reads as TGTGCCAGCAGCGTGCAGGGATCGGATGAAAAACTGTTTTTT. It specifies CASSVQGSDEKLFF. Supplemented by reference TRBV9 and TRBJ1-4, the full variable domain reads DSGVTQTPKHLITATGQRVTLRCSPRSGDLSVYWYQQSLDQGLQFLIQYYNGEERAKGNILERFSAQQFPDLHSELNLSSLELGDSALYFCASSVQGSDEKLFFGSGTQLSVL.

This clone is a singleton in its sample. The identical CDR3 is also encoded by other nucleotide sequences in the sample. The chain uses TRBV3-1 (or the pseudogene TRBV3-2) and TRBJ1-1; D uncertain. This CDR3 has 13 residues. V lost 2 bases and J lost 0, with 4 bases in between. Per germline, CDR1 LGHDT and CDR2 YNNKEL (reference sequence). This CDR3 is CASSQQMNTEAFF. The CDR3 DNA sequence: TGTGCCAGCAGCCAACAGATGAACACTGAAGCTTTCTTT.

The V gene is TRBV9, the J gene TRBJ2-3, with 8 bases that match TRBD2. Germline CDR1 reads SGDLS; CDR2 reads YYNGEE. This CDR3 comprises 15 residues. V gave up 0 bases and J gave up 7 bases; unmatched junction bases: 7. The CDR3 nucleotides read TGTGCCAGCAGCGTAGCCAGCGGGAGCGTTAATACGCAGTATTTT. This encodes CASSVASGSVNTQYF. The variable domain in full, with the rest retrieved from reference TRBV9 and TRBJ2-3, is DSGVTQTPKHLITATGQRVTLRCSPRSGDLSVYWYQQSLDQGLQFLIQYYNGEERAKGNILERFSAQQFPDLHSELNLSSLELGDSALYFCASSVASGSVNTQYFGPGTRLTVL.

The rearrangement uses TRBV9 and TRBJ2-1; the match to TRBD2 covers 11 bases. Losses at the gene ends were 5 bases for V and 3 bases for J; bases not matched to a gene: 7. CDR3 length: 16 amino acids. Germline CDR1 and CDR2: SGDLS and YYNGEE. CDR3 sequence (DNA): TGTGCCAGCAGTACGGGACTAGCGGAGTACTACAATGAGCAGTTCTTC. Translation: CASSTGLAEYYNEQFF.

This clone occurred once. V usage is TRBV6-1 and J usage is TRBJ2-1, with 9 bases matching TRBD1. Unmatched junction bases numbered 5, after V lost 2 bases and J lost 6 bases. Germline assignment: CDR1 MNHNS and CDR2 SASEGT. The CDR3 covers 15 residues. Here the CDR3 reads CASSEFGTGFNEQFF. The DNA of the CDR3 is TGTGCCAGCAGTGAATTTGGGACAGGGTTCAATGAGCAGTTCTTC.

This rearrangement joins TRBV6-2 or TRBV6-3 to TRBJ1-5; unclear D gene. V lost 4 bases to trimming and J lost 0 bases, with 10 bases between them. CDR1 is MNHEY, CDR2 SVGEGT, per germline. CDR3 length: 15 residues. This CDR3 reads CASSLIAASNQPQHF. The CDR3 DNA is TGTGCCAGCAGTTTAATAGCGGCTAGCAATCAGCCCCAGCATTTT.

In nucleotides, the CDR3 is TGTGCCAGCAGTCAGGACAGTAAAGCAGCTTTCTTT. It specifies CASSQDSKAAFF. The chain has TRBV6-6 and TRBJ1-1, with a possible D match to TRBD1 (6 bases). CDR1 is MNHNY, CDR2 SVGAGI, per germline (reference sequence). The CDR3 contains 12 residues. V was shortened by 5 bases and J by 10 bases, with 14 bases between the two germline ends.

In DNA form, the CDR3 reads TGTGCCAGCAGCATAGATCGACTTTCGAATAATTCACCCCTCCACTTT. It specifies CASSIDRLSNNSPLHF. The chain joins TRBV7-8 to TRBJ1-6, with D unclear. Trimming cost V 5 bases and J 5 bases, with 16 bases left between them. The V gene's germline CDR1 is SGHVS and CDR2 FQNEAQ. The CDR3 is 16 residues long.

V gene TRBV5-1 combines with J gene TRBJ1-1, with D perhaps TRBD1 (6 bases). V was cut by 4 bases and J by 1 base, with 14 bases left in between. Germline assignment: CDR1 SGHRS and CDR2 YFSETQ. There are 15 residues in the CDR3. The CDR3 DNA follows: TGCGCCAGCAGCGGAACCGGGACACCGAACACTGAAGCTTTCTTT. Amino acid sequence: CASSGTGTPNTEAFF.

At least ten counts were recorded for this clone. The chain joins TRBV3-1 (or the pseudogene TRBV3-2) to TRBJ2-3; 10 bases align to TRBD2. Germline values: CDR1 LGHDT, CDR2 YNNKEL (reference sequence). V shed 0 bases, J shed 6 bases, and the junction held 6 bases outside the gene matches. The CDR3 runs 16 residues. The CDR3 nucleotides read TGTGCCAGCAGCCAAGAATCGCTAGCGGGAGTGGATACGCAGTATTTT. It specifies CASSQESLAGVDTQYF.

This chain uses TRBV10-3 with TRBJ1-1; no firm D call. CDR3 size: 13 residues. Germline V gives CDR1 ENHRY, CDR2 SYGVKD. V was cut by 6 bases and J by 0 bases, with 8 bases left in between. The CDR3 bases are TGTGCCATCAGGACGGAGATGAACACTGAAGCTTTCTTT. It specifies CAIRTEMNTEAFF.

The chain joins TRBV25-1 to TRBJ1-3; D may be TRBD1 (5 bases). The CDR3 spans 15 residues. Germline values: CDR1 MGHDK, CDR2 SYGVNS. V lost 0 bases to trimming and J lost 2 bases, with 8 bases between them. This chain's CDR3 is CASSEYGRAGNTIYF. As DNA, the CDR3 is TGTGCCAGCAGTGAATACGGCAGGGCTGGAAACACCATATATTTT.

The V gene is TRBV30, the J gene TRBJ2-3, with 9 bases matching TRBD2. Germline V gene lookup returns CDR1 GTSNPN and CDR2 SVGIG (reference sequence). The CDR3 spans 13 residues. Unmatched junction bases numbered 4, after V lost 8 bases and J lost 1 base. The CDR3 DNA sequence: TGTGCCGCTCAGCGGGAGGGCACAGATACGCAGTATTTT. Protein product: CAAQREGTDTQYF.

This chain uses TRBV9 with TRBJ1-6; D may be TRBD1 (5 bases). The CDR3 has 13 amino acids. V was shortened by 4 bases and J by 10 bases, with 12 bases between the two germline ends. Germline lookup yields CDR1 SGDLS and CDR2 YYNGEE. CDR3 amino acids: CASSFTGNSPLHF. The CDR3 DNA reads TGTGCCAGCAGCTTCACAGGAAACTCACCCCTCCACTTT. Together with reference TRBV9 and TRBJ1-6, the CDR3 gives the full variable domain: DSGVTQTPKHLITATGQRVTLRCSPRSGDLSVYWYQQSLDQGLQFLIQYYNGEERAKGNILERFSAQQFPDLHSELNLSSLELGDSALYFCASSFTGNSPLHFGNGTRLTVT.

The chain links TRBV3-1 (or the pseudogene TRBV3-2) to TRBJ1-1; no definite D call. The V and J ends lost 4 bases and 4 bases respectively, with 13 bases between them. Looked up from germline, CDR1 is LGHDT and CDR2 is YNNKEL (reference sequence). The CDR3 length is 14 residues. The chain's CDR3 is CASSPLTRGTEAFF. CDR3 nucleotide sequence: TGTGCCAGCAGCCCCTTAACCCGGGGCACTGAAGCTTTCTTT.

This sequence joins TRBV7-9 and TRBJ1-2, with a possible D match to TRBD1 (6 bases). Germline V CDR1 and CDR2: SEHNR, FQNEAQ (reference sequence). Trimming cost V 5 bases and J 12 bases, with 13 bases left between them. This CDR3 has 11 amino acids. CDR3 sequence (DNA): TGTGCCAGCAGCAACGGACAGAAAAACACCTTC. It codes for CASSNGQKNTF.

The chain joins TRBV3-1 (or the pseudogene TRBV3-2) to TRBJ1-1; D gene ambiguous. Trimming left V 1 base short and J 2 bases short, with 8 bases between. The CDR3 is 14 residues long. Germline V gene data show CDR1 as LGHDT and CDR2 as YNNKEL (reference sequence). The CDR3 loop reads CASSQGLANTEAFF. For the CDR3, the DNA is TGTGCCAGCAGCCAAGGTTTGGCAAACACTGAAGCTTTCTTT.

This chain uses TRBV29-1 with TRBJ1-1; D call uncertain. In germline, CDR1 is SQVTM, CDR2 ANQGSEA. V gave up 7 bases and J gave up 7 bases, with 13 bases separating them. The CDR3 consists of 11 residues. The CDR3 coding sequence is TGCAGCGCTAGGACGGGAGATGAAGCTTTCTTT. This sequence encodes CSARTGDEAFF.

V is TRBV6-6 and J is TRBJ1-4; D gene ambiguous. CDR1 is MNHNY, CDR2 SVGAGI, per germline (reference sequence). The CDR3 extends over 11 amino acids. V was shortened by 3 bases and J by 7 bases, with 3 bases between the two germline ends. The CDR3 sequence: CASSYREKLFF. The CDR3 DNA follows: TGTGCCAGCAGTTATCGTGAAAAACTGTTTTTT.

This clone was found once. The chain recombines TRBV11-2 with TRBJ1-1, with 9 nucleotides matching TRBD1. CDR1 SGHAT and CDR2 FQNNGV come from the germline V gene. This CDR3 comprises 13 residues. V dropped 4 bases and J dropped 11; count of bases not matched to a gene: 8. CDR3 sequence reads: CASSWDRESEAFF. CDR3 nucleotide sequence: TGTGCCAGCAGCTGGGACAGGGAAAGCGAGGCTTTCTTT.

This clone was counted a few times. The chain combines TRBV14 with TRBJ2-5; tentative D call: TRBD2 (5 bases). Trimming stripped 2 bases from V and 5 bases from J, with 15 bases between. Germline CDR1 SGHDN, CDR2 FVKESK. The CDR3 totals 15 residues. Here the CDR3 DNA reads TGTGCCAGCAGCCAACCACGGGCCCGCGGGGAGACCCAGTACTTC. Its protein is CASSQPRARGETQYF.

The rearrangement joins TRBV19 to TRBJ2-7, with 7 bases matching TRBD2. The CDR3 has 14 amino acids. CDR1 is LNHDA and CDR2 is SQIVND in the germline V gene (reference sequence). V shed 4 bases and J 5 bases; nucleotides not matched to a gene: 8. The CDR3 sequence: CASSTSGGDHEQYF. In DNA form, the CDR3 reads TGTGCCAGTAGTACTTCGGGGGGTGACCACGAGCAGTACTTC.

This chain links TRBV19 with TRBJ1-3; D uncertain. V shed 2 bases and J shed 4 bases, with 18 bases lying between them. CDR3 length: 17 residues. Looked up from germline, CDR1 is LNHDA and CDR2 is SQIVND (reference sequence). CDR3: CASSIIFGRSAGNTIYF. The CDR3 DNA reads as TGTGCCAGTAGTATAATATTCGGCAGGTCTGCGGGAAACACCATATATTTT.

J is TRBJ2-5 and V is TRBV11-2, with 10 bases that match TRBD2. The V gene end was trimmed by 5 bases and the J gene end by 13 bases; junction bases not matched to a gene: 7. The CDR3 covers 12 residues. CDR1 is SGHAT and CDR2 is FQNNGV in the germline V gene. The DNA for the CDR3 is TGTGCCAGCAGCCGACCTAGCGGGAGCTTGTACTTC. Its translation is CASSRPSGSLYF. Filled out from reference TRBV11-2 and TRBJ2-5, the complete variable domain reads EAGVAQSPRYKIIEKRQSVAFWCNPISGHATLYWYQQILGQGPKLLIQFQNNGVVDDSQLPKDRFSAERLKGVDSTLKIQPAKLEDSAVYLCASSRPSGSLYFGPGTRLLVL.

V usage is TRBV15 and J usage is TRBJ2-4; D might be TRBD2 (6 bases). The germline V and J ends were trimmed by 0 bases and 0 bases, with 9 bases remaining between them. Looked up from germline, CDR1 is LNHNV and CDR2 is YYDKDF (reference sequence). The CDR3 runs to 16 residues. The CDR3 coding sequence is TGTGCCACCAGCAGAGACGGCGGGATAGCCAAAAACATTCAGTACTTC. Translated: CATSRDGGIAKNIQYF.